The source of this T cell receptor beta chain is a study of high-grade serous ovarian cancer treatment subgroups. Per the germline V gene, CDR1 is SGHTA and CDR2 is FQGTGA. After removal of 4 bases from V and 1 base from J, the junction contained 4 bases not matched to a gene. The CDR3 runs 15 residues. The study, taken as a whole, reports: Bulk tumor TCR sequencing gave no spatial information. TCR clonal relatedness correlated positively with neoantigen level.

The tumor samples were collected prior to definitive surgery or chemotherapy. Some clones are missing from TCRdb's copy, which holds only in-frame ones; the method was immunoSEQ multiplex PCR. This sample has about 30,000 clones; roughly 80% occur once, and the top ten carry 2.1%. This clone occurred once. No antigen is known for it. The TCR was taken from a human donor with high-grade serous ovarian cancer. The rearrangement uses TRBV7-3 and TRBJ2-3; 8 bases align to TRBD2. What was sequenced was tumor tissue. The CDR3 region is CASSSLGGGTDTQYF. As DNA, the CDR3 is TGTGCCAGCAGCTCACTCGGGGGGGGCACAGATACGCAGTATTTT.